This T cell receptor (beta chain) was identified in a study of OX40 agonist ivuxolimab in advanced cancers. V was trimmed by 3 bases and J by 0 bases, leaving 7 bases between them. CDR1 and CDR2 (germline): SGDLS, YYNGEE. The CDR3 length is 14 residues. Clones were read by immunoSEQ multiplex PCR, and TCRdb kept only the in-frame ones, dropping some. The table shows 77,000 or so clones, with over 75% occurring only once. This chain uses TRBV9 with TRBJ1-5; the D gene is possibly TRBD1 (5 bases). The sequence was collected from an adult with an advanced solid tumor such as melanoma, head and neck, liver or kidney cancer. Material: CD4+ or CD8+ T cells sorted from blood, obtained in a trial of the OX40 agonist ivuxolimab. The CDR3 DNA reads as TGTGCCAGCAGCGGGGGGTATAGCAATCAGCCCCAGCATTTT. Translating it yields CASSGGYSNQPQHF.